This TCR beta chain is drawn from a study of T cell clonality in common variable immunodeficiency. Heparinized whole blood, about 4.5 to 9 ml, came from each donor. Study findings and constraints: Fewer TCRbeta clones were shared among CVID subjects than controls. Fewer deletions and N-nucleotide insertions were reportedly seen in common variable immunodeficiency TCR beta sequences.

This clone was recorded at least ten times. Its antigen remains unidentified. The sequence runs out 3 residues before the end of the CDR3; the remainder is reconstructed from the germline J gene. Measured with immunoSEQ multiplex PCR; TCRdb has only the in-frame clones, and not every one. The specimen has 40,000 to 55,000 clones, none found just once. V shed 3 bases and J shed 5 bases, with 11 bases lying between them. The germline V gene has CDR1 DFQATT and CDR2 SNEGSKA (reference sequence). The CDR3 runs to 12 residues. The chain employs TRBV20-1 and TRBJ2-7, with a tentative D call TRBD2 (5 bases). The sequencing input was peripheral blood mononuclear cells. The receptor's source is a person aged 18 to 75 in good health. CDR3 loop: CSARTWRDEQYF. The CDR3 bases that were read are TGCAGTGCTAGGACCTGGCGGGACGAG.